The next 6 T cell receptor beta chains were all read from a single sample in a study of blood T cell repertoires in COVID-19. Assay: immunoSEQ multiplex PCR; the TCRdb copy retains only in-frame clones and omits some. The sample holds 250,000 to 300,000 clones, 87% seen once. The source material was peripheral blood. These receptors came from a woman aged 50 to 65 who had recovered from COVID-19.

This sequence joins TRBV12-5 and TRBJ2-7; possibly TRBD1 for D (5 bases). This CDR3 spans 19 amino acids. CDR1 and CDR2 (germline): LGHNT, FRNRAP. The ends were cut back, 0 bases at V and 0 bases at J, with 21 bases in the middle. For the CDR3, the DNA is TGTGCTAGTGGTTTGGTATGGAAAATCAGGGAACCCTCCTCCTACGAGCAGTACTTC. Translating gives CASGLVWKIREPSSYEQYF.

The V call is TRBV5-1, the J call TRBJ1-2; 10 bases align to TRBD1. Losses at the gene ends were 3 bases for V and 5 bases for J; bases not matched to a gene: 10. Germline V CDR1 and CDR2: SGHRS, YFSETQ. CDR3 length: 16 amino acids. The CDR3 protein is CASSSLPGTGAYGYTF. The DNA of the CDR3 is TGCGCCAGCAGCTCACTCCCCGGGACAGGGGCATATGGCTACACCTTC.

This rearrangement joins TRBV5-1 to TRBJ2-3; D may be TRBD2 (6 bases). The length of the CDR3 is 16 residues. CDR1 is SGHRS and CDR2 is YFSETQ in the germline V gene. Trimming cost V 3 bases and J 0 bases, with 14 bases left between them. This chain's CDR3 is CASSSKRAPSTDTQYF. The CDR3 nucleotides are TGCGCCAGCAGCTCGAAGCGGGCCCCTAGCACAGATACGCAGTATTTT. Using reference TRBV5-1 and TRBJ2-3 for the parts outside the CDR3, the full variable domain is KAGVTQTPRYLIKTRGQQVTLSCSPISGHRSVSWYQQTPGQGLQFLFEYFSETQRNKGNFPGRFSGRQFSNSRSEMNVSTLELGDSALYLCASSSKRAPSTDTQYFGPGTRLTVL.

The chain links TRBV24-1 to TRBJ1-5; possibly TRBD1 for D (5 bases). The CDR3 extends over 16 amino acids. Germline assignment: CDR1 KGHDR and CDR2 SFDVKD. The ends were cut back, 4 bases at V and 1 base at J, with 13 bases in the middle. In DNA form, the CDR3 reads TGTGCCACCAGTGACAGGACAAGGGGAAGCAATCAGCCCCAGCATTTT. It yields the protein CATSDRTRGSNQPQHF.

J is TRBJ1-2 and V is TRBV5-1; D is possibly TRBD1 (6 bases). V shed 0 bases and J shed 6 bases, with 9 bases lying between them. The CDR3 extends over 13 amino acids. From germline, CDR1 is SGHRS and CDR2 YFSETQ. The CDR3, as DNA: TGCGCCAGCAGCTTGGGAGGGGGTAATGGCTACACCTTC. Its protein is CASSLGGGNGYTF. The whole variable domain, filled in from reference TRBV5-1 and TRBJ1-2, reads KAGVTQTPRYLIKTRGQQVTLSCSPISGHRSVSWYQQTPGQGLQFLFEYFSETQRNKGNFPGRFSGRQFSNSRSEMNVSTLELGDSALYLCASSLGGGNGYTFGSGTRLTVV.

The chain is built from TRBV10-3 and TRBJ2-3; 7 bases fit TRBD2. Germline V gene sequence: CDR1 ENHRY, CDR2 SYGVKD. Trimming took 0 bases from V and 3 from J; bases not matched to a gene: 6. CDR3 size: 16 residues. Here the CDR3 DNA reads TGTGCCATCAGTGAGTCTCTAGCGGCCGGAACAGATACGCAGTATTTT. Protein: CAISESLAAGTDTQYF.